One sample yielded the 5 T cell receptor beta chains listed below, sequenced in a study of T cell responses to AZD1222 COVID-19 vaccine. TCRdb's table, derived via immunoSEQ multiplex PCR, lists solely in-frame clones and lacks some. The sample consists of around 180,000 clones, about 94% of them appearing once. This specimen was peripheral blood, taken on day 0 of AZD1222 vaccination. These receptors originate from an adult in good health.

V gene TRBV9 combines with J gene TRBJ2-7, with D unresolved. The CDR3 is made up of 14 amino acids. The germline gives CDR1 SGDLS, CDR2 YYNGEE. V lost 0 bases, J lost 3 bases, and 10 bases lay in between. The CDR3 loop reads CASSVGDLDYEQYF. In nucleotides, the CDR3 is TGTGCCAGCAGCGTAGGGGATCTAGACTACGAGCAGTACTTC.

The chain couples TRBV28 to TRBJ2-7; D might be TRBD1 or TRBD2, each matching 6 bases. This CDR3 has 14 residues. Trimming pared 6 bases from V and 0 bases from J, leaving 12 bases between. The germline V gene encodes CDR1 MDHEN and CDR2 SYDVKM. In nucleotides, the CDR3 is TGTGCCAGCAGAACACAGGGAGGCTCCTACGAGCAGTACTTC. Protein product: CASRTQGGSYEQYF.

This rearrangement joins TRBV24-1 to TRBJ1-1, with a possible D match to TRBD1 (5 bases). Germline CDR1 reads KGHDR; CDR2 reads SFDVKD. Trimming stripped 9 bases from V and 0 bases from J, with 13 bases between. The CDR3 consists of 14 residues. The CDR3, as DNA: TGTGCCACCTCCGGGACGGGGCTGAACACTGAAGCTTTCTTT. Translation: CATSGTGLNTEAFF.

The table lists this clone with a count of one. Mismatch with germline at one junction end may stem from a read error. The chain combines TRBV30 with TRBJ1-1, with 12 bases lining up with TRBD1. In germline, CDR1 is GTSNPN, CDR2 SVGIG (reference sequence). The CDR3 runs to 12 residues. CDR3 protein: CAWGDRGRGDIF. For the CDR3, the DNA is TGTGCCTGGGGGGACAGGGGGCGCGGTGATATCTTT.

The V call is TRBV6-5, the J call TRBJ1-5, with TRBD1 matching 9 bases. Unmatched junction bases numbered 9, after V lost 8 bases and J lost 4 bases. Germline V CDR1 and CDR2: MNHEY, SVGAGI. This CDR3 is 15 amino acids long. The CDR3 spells CASGPGTGCNQPQHF. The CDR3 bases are TGTGCCAGCGGCCCCGGGACAGGGTGTAATCAGCCCCAGCATTTT.